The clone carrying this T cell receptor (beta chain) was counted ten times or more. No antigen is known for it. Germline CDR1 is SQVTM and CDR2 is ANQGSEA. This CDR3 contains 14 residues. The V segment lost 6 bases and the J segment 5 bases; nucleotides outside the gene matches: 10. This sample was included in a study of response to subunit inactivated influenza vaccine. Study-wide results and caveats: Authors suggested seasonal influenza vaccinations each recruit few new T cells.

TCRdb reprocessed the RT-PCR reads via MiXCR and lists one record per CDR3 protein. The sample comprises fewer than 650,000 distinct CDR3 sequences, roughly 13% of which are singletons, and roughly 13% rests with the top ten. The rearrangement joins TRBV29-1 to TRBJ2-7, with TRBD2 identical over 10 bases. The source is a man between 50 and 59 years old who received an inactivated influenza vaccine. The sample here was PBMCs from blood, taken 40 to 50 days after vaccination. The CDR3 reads CSVLPSGSLNEQYF. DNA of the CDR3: TGCAGCGTCCTCCCTAGCGGGAGTCTCAACGAGCAGTACTTC.